This TCR beta chain was observed in a study of T cells in narcolepsy. Study information: Enrolled donors included narcolepsy type 1 or type 2 patients and healthy controls. The study's findings and limits: Autoreactive HCRT-specific and TRIB2-specific clonotypes were marked in same-patient CSF-versus-blood CD4+ comparisons. Blood of same and different patients, but not healthy controls, reportedly held recurring autoreactive clonotypes. Some memory CD4+ repertoires had no autoreactive clone sequences.

Germline V CDR1 and CDR2: GTSNPN, SVGIG (reference sequence). The CDR3 sequence is 15 residues long. V was pared by 3 bases and J by 3 bases, with 7 bases of the junction left unmatched. Comment on this clone: No antigen is known for it.

Method: immunoSEQ multiplex PCR; TCRdb's copy keeps in-frame clones and lacks some. The table records roughly 25,000 clones, 75% to 90% of them present only once. The chain uses TRBV30 and TRBJ2-1; 8 positions agree with TRBD1. Sequencing used CD45RA- memory CD4+ T cells from PBMCs. This TCR came from a human donor with narcolepsy. The CDR3 here is CAWRGTGGFYNEQFF. Written as DNA, the CDR3 is TGTGCCTGGAGGGGCACAGGGGGGTTCTACAATGAGCAGTTCTTC.